A single sample is the source of the 9 T cell receptor beta chains below, sequenced in a study of blood T cell repertoires in COVID-19. The method was immunoSEQ multiplex PCR; TCRdb's version includes in-frame clones alone and lacks a portion of them. The sample consists of over 400,000 clones, roughly 89% of them appearing once. Sequencing input: peripheral blood. The receptor source for this set is a woman under 40 with active or convalescent COVID-19.

V is TRBV6-1 and J is TRBJ2-3; D is unresolved. The V gene lost 0 bases and the J gene lost 0 bases, with 10 bases spanning the gap. CDR3 length: 16 residues. CDR1 is MNHNS, CDR2 SASEGT, per germline. CDR3 region: CASSEAPSTSTDTQYF. The CDR3 DNA sequence: TGTGCCAGCAGTGAAGCCCCGAGTACTAGCACAGATACGCAGTATTTT.

The rearrangement links TRBV5-1 to TRBJ1-1; D possibly corresponds to TRBD1 (6 bases). V was trimmed by 5 bases and J by 0 bases, leaving 20 bases between them. The CDR3 runs to 17 residues. The germline CDR1 and CDR2 sequences are SGHRS and YFSETQ. CDR3 in DNA: TGCGCCAGCAGGAGAGGATACGAGGGGGTCATGAACACTGAAGCTTTCTTT. Translating gives CASRRGYEGVMNTEAFF.

The chain joins TRBV5-1 to TRBJ2-7, with 8 bases lining up with TRBD1. Germline lookup yields CDR1 SGHRS and CDR2 YFSETQ. J was trimmed by 5 bases and V by 5 bases; bases with no gene match: 12. The CDR3 consists of 15 residues. CDR3 region: CASSSLTGGVNEQYF. The CDR3 bases are TGCGCCAGCAGTTCTCTAACAGGGGGTGTTAACGAGCAGTACTTC.

The rearrangement links TRBV20-1 to TRBJ1-1, with D possibly TRBD1 on 6 matching bases. The CDR3 is 11 amino acids. Deletions cut 3 bases from V and 13 bases from J, with 15 bases between. CDR1 and CDR2 from the germline V gene are DFQATT and SNEGSKA (reference sequence). CDR3 loop: CSASIPQGDFF. The CDR3 DNA follows: TGCAGTGCTAGTATTCCACAGGGTGATTTCTTT.

This chain joins TRBV19 and TRBJ1-1; no definite D call. V lost 2 bases, J lost 1 base, and 17 bases lay in between. The V gene's germline CDR1 is LNHDA and CDR2 SQIVND (reference sequence). CDR3 length: 17 residues. The CDR3 DNA reads TGTGCCAGTAGTATAAAGTCGTGGGCACGCGAGAACACTGAAGCTTTCTTT. Its protein product is CASSIKSWARENTEAFF.

The gene calls are TRBV11-2 and TRBJ2-7; TRBD2 matches at 9 bases. The germline CDR1 and CDR2 sequences are SGHAT and FQNNGV. Losses at the gene ends were 5 bases for V and 1 base for J; bases not matched to a gene: 9. The CDR3 extends over 16 amino acids. CDR3 in amino acids: CASSPRIAGASYEQYF. The CDR3 nucleotides are TGTGCCAGCAGCCCCCGGATAGCGGGGGCTTCCTACGAGCAGTACTTC.

V is TRBV13 and J is TRBJ1-1, with D unclear. CDR1 PRHDT and CDR2 FYEKMQ come from the germline V gene (reference sequence). The CDR3 extends over 14 amino acids. Trimming cost V 4 bases and J 0 bases, with 9 bases left between them. The CDR3 spells CASSSRGLNTEAFF. Here the CDR3 DNA reads TGTGCCAGCAGCTCCCGAGGGTTGAACACTGAAGCTTTCTTT.

This chain connects TRBV4-2 to TRBJ2-1; D unclear. The CDR3 sequence is 14 residues long. CDR1 and CDR2 from the germline V gene are LGHNA and YNFKEQ. Between the trimmed V and J ends, which lost 4 bases and 6 bases, there was a span of 13 bases. CDR3 region: CASSPSELFNEQFF. The DNA for the CDR3 is TGTGCCAGCAGCCCTTCGGAGCTTTTCAATGAGCAGTTCTTC.

The V call is TRBV6-5, the J call TRBJ1-3, with D hard to call. Germline values: CDR1 MNHEY, CDR2 SVGAGI. The V end lost 7 bases, the J end lost 0 bases, and 13 bases lay between the germline ends. The CDR3 has 15 residues. CDR3 region: CASTRIIFSGNTIYF. CDR3 nucleotides: TGTGCCAGCACCCGTATAATCTTCTCTGGAAACACCATATATTTT.